The T cell receptor beta chain under discussion was sequenced for a study of T cells after posttransplantation cyclophosphamide. General observations from the study: Donor-recipient repertoire similarity was low at 1-2 months, rising over year one.

With 4 bases clipped from V and 7 bases from J, the junction kept 12 bases outside the gene matches. The CDR3 runs to 15 residues. The germline CDR1 and CDR2 sequences are KGHSH and LQKENI. A marrow graft followed busulfan-fludarabine conditioning, with cyclophosphamide on days +3 and +4. Method: immunoSEQ multiplex PCR; TCRdb's copy keeps in-frame clones and lacks some. The table lists several thousand clones, 1.5% to 2% of them singletons, with 25% to 30% in the top ten. This clone was observed a few times. Its antigen is still unknown. This chain uses TRBV18 with TRBJ2-5; 7 positions match TRBD1. The origin of this receptor is a male patient aged 30 to 39 who received an allogeneic stem cell transplant from a related donor, was CMV-positive, and had no GVHD. Part of the T cell pool may stem from the graft donor. This sample comprised PBMCs, obtained approximately 38 weeks after a stem cell transplant with posttransplant cyclophosphamide. The CDR3 region has the DNA TGTGCCAGCTCACACCGGGACAGAGACCTCAGGACCCAGTACTTC. Residues: CASSHRDRDLRTQYF.